The entry below describes one T cell receptor beta chain. No antigen is known for it. The sample comes from a study of cytomegalovirus exposure and HLA in healthy donors. Across the study: Among the 370 or so donors who were genotyped, about 79% fell in the genetic ancestry cluster that is associated with self-reported Caucasian donors. Study findings and constraints: An analysis was carried out later, and it reportedly showed fewer N-insertions in an Asian-associated ancestry cluster than the approximately 700-donor mean.

The PCR was carried out with 60 Vbeta primers and 13 Jbeta primers. Profiled with immunoSEQ multiplex PCR; TCRdb holds only in-frame clones, not every one. The sample carries about 180,000 clones, around three quarters recorded once. Trimming took 9 bases from V and 5 from J; bases not matched to a gene: 5. The CDR3 consists of 14 residues. Germline lookup yields CDR1 LNHDA and CDR2 SQIVND (reference sequence). The TCR sequence derives from a woman aged 35 to 49 in good health and CMV-seronegative. Sequenced input: PBMCs. The V call is TRBV19, the J call TRBJ2-2, with 11 bases lining up with TRBD1. The CDR3 protein is CASGQGAGTGELFF. CDR3 DNA sequence: TGTGCCAGCGGACAGGGGGCAGGGACCGGGGAGCTGTTTTTT.